Listed below are T cell receptor beta chains from one sample, sequenced in a study of T and B cells in COVID-19 patients. Via MiXCR, TCRdb re-called the multiplex PCR reads, giving one row per CDR3 protein. The data show thousands of distinct CDR3 sequences, with 25% seen just once and roughly 20% held by the top ten. Sequencing was carried out using blood. The receptors were gathered from a human donor with active COVID-19. Both conserved end residues are part of each CDR3. D genes are given only for firm matches. A clone size is listed for some rows: how often the clone was seen (once, few, many), or a class if it is expanded.

V gene,clone size,D gene,J gene,CDR3 protein,CDR3 DNA
TRBV6-1,medium-sized,TRBD1,TRBJ2-3,CASSFLRDRETDTQYF,TGTGCCAGCAGTTTTCTGCGGGACAGGGAGACAGATACGCAGTATTTT
TRBV18,medium-sized,.,TRBJ2-3,CASSVTTGRDTQYF,TGTGCCAGCTCAGTTACCACGGGAAGGGATACGCAGTATTTT
TRBV29-1,large,.,TRBJ2-3,CSVEDGEDTQYF,TGCAGCGTTGAAGATGGGGAAGATACGCAGTATTTT
TRBV27,.,TRBD1,TRBJ2-1,CASGGSGTGPFSYNEQFF,TGTGCCAGCGGGGGGTCCGGGACAGGGCCCTTCTCCTACAATGAGCAGTTCTTC
TRBV19,medium-sized,.,TRBJ1-5,CASSIAGVQSNQPQHF,TGTGCCAGTAGTATAGCCGGAGTACAGAGCAATCAGCCCCAGCATTTT
TRBV7-9,.,.,TRBJ2-2,CASSLEQSNTGELFF,TGTGCCAGCAGCTTAGAACAGTCGAACACCGGGGAGCTGTTTTTT
TRBV5-1,few,TRBD1,TRBJ1-1,CASSFGQGDYTEAFF,TGCGCCAGCAGCTTCGGACAGGGCGACTATACTGAAGCTTTCTTT
TRBV6-6,medium-sized,TRBD1,TRBJ1-6,CASSPGQGSLASPLHF,TGTGCCAGCAGCCCTGGACAGGGGTCCTTGGCTTCACCCCTCCACTTT
TRBV18,medium-sized,.,TRBJ1-5,CASSPGYQPQHF,TGTGCCAGCTCACCGGGGTATCAGCCCCAGCATTTT
TRBV5-4,few,.,TRBJ1-2,CASSWGGGSRYGYTF,TGTGCCAGCAGCTGGGGGGGTGGTAGCAGATATGGCTACACCTTC
TRBV7-6,.,TRBD2,TRBJ2-2,CASSGAGDTGELFF,TGTGCCAGCAGCGGAGCGGGAGACACCGGGGAGCTGTTTTTT
TRBV5-5,.,.,TRBJ2-6,CASSSWGEAGANVLTF,TGTGCCAGCAGCTCCTGGGGGGAGGCTGGGGCCAACGTCCTGACTTTC
TRBV13,.,.,TRBJ2-7,CASSLRPGGGGYEQYF,TGTGCCAGCAGCTTACGGCCAGGGGGGGGGGGGTACGAGCAGTACTTC
TRBV18,.,TRBD1,TRBJ2-7,CASSQPYRGRHEQYF,TGTGCCAGCTCACAACCCTACAGGGGAAGGCACGAGCAGTACTTC
TRBV4-1,.,.,TRBJ2-5,CASSQDQKGWETQYF,TGCGCCAGCAGCCAAGATCAAAAGGGATGGGAGACCCAGTACTTC
TRBV11-2,.,.,TRBJ2-5,CASSLISGSETQYF,TGTGCCAGCAGCTTAATTTCCGGGAGTGAGACCCAGTACTTC
TRBV18,medium-sized,.,TRBJ2-7,CASSARVDTYEQYF,TGTGCCAGCTCAGCACGGGTCGACACCTACGAGCAGTACTTC
TRBV6-5,medium-sized,TRBD1,TRBJ1-3,CASSDQGATGNTIYF,TGTGCCAGCAGTGATCAGGGGGCCACTGGAAACACCATATATTTT
TRBV14,.,.,TRBJ1-1,CASSQVGVIFEAFF,TGTGCCAGCAGCCAAGTTGGGGTGATCTTCGAAGCTTTCTTT
TRBV6-1,medium-sized,TRBD1,TRBJ2-7,CASSVTGGSPYEQYF,TGTGCCAGCAGTGTAACAGGGGGCTCCCCCTACGAGCAGTACTTC
TRBV6-5,medium-sized,TRBD1,TRBJ1-2,CASSYSTGQGYGYTF,TGTGCCAGCAGTTACTCGACGGGACAGGGATATGGCTACACCTTC
TRBV14,few,.,TRBJ2-5,CASSQVVRNFQETQYF,TGTGCCAGCAGCCAAGTAGTCAGAAACTTCCAAGAGACCCAGTACTTC
TRBV6-2/TRBV6-3,few,.,TRBJ2-4,CASSYPAGPQYF,TGTGCCAGCAGTTACCCGGCGGGACCACAGTACTTC
TRBV12-3/TRBV12-4,few,.,TRBJ1-3,CASRKQGVFSGGNTIYF,TGTGCCAGCAGGAAACAGGGAGTATTCTCGGGGGGAAACACCATATATTTT
TRBV6-4,.,.,TRBJ1-5,CASSDWPNQPQNF,TGTGCCAGCAGTGACTGGCCAAATCAGCCCCAGAATTTT
TRBV6-6,medium-sized,.,TRBJ2-5,CASSHIVETQYF,TGTGCCAGCAGTCACATCGTAGAGACCCAGTACTTC
TRBV27,medium-sized,.,TRBJ2-5,CASSSSSPAKETQYF,TGTGCCAGCAGTTCATCTAGCCCCGCCAAAGAGACCCAGTACTTC
TRBV11-2,.,.,TRBJ2-3,CASSFLEYTDTQYF,TGTGCCAGCAGCTTCCTAGAATATACAGATACGCAGTATTTT
TRBV6-2/TRBV6-3,medium-sized,.,TRBJ2-3,CASSAIINTDTQYF,TGTGCCAGCAGCGCAATTATAAACACAGATACGCAGTATTTT
TRBV6-2/TRBV6-3,few,TRBD1,TRBJ1-2,CASRVRDRKGYGYTF,TGTGCCAGCAGGGTCAGGGACAGGAAGGGCTATGGCTACACCTTC
TRBV13,medium-sized,TRBD2,TRBJ2-7,CASSLGLAGEEEQYF,TGTGCCAGCAGCTTAGGGCTAGCGGGAGAGGAAGAGCAGTACTTC
TRBV6-2/TRBV6-3,medium-sized,.,TRBJ2-6,CATEGSGANVLTF,TGTGCCACCGAGGGCTCTGGGGCCAACGTCCTGACTTTC
TRBV4-1,.,.,TRBJ2-1,CASSLTKGGSYNEQFF,TGCGCCAGCAGCCTCACCAAGGGGGGGTCCTACAATGAGCAGTTCTTC
TRBV12-3/TRBV12-4,medium-sized,TRBD2,TRBJ2-3,CASSLSALVLAGDTDTQYF,TGTGCCAGCAGTTTATCGGCGTTGGTACTAGCGGGAGACACAGATACGCAGTATTTT
TRBV19,medium-sized,.,TRBJ1-5,CASSIDRGPQHF,TGTGCCAGTAGTATAGATAGGGGGCCCCAGCATTTT
TRBV10-3,.,.,TRBJ1-2,CAVSTEGSGYTF,TGTGCCGTTTCCACAGAAGGGAGTGGCTACACCTTC
TRBV7-2,few,TRBD2,TRBJ2-7,CASSSSSGFYEQYF,TGTGCCAGCAGCTCGTCTAGCGGTTTCTACGAGCAGTACTTC
TRBV29-1,large,TRBD2,TRBJ2-3,CSVVAGSSSTDTQYF,TGCAGCGTTGTAGCGGGGAGCTCTAGCACAGATACGCAGTATTTT
TRBV29-1,large,TRBD2,TRBJ2-1,CSVTPGLAGSEQFF,TGCAGCGTTACCCCCGGACTAGCGGGCTCGGAGCAGTTCTTC
TRBV6-5,medium-sized,TRBD1,TRBJ1-5,CASSLTGGGGNQPQHF,TGTGCCAGCAGTCTGACAGGGGGCGGCGGCAATCAGCCCCAGCATTTT
TRBV30,medium-sized,.,TRBJ2-7,CAWSVPETGQYEQYF,TGTGCCTGGAGTGTACCTGAGACAGGTCAGTACGAGCAGTACTTC
TRBV6-5,medium-sized,TRBD2,TRBJ2-7,CASSYSTSGRGEQYF,TGTGCCAGCAGTTACTCGACTAGCGGGAGGGGCGAGCAGTACTTC
TRBV4-3,.,.,TRBJ1-3,CASSQLPGPGNTIYF,TGCGCCAGCAGCCAACTCCCGGGACCTGGAAACACCATATATTTT
TRBV18,medium-sized,TRBD1,TRBJ1-2,CASSPADRGGGYTF,TGTGCCAGCTCACCGGCGGACAGGGGAGGCGGCTACACCTTC